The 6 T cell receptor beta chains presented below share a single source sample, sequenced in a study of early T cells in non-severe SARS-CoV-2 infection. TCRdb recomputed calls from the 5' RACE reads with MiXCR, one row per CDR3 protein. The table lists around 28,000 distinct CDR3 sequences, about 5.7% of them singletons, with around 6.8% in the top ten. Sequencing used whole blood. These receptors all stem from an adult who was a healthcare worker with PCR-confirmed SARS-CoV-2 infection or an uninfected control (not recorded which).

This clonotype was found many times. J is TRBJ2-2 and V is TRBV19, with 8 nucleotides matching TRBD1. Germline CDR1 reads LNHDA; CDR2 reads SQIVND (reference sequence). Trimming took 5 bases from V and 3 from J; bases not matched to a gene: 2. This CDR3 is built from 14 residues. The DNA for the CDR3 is TGTGCCAGTAGTTCGACAGGGGACACCGGGGAGCTGTTTTTT. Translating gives CASSSTGDTGELFF.

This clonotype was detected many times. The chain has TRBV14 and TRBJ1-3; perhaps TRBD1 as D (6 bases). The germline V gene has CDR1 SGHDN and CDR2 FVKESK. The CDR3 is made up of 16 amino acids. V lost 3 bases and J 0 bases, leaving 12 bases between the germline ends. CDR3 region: CASSQNRAHSGNTIYF. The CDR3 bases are TGTGCCAGCAGCCAGAACAGGGCTCACTCTGGAAACACCATATATTTT.

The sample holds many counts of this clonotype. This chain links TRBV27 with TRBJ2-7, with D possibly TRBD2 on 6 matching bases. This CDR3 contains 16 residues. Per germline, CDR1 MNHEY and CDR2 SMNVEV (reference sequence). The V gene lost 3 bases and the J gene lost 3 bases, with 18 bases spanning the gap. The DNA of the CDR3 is TGTGCCAGCAGTTTCGGGAGTTTCACGGCTGACTACGAGCAGTACTTC. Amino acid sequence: CASSFGSFTADYEQYF.

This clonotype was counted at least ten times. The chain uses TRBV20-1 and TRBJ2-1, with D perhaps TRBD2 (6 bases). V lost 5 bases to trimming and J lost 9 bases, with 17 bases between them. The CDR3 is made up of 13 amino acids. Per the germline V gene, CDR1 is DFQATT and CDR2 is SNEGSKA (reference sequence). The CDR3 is CSAEPASAGEQFF. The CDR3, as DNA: TGCAGTGCTGAGCCCGCTAGCGCGGGTGAGCAGTTCTTC.

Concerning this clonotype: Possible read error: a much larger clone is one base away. The CDR3 region is CASTRTTGGMETQYF. The CDR3 nucleotides are TGTGCCAGCACTCGGACAACAGGGGGAATGGAGACCCAGTACTTC. The chain is built from TRBV18 and TRBJ2-5; TRBD1 matches 8 bases. The CDR3 spans 15 residues. The germline V gene has CDR1 KGHSH and CDR2 LQKENI. With 8 bases clipped from V and 5 bases from J, the junction kept 13 bases outside the gene matches.

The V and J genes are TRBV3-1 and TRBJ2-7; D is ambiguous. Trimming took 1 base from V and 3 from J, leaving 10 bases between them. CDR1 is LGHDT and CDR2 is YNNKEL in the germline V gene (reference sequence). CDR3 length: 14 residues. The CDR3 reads CASSQGDFFYEQYF. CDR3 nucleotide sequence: TGTGCCAGCAGCCAAGGAGACTTTTTCTACGAGCAGTACTTC.